The 18 T cell receptor beta chains presented below share a single source sample, sequenced in a study of T-cell memory formation after mild COVID-19 (dated by TCRdb to the early 2020s). The library was generated by 5' RACE. The reads were generated on an Illumina NovaSeq 6000. TCRdb cleaned the public reads at Q25 with fastp, built clones with MiXCR and kept in-frame beta chains. CDR3 protein duplicates are merged, each entry listing the most common genes and DNA. This sample is represented by 270,000 or so distinct CDR3 sequences; 18% of them were singletons. The ten biggest clones cover 20% to 25% of the sample. The specimen sequenced was PBMCs or a T cell subset sorted from them (not recorded which). The receptors shown here come from a man aged 18 to 29 who had mild COVID-19 (a few samples of this study predate the infection). The sample titles of this study are shuffled in the database, so cell type and time point are left out; the donor was told from shared clones.

A few counts support this clonotype. The chain carries TRBV20-1 and TRBJ2-1; 11 bases line up with TRBD2. This CDR3 contains 15 residues. CDR1 DFQATT and CDR2 SNEGSKA come from the germline V gene (reference sequence). The J segment lost 3 bases and the V segment lost 6 bases, leaving 7 bases of the junction unmatched. For the CDR3, the DNA is TGCAGTGCGCCGGTAGCGGGGGGGGTCTACAATGAGCAGTTCTTC. Amino acids: CSAPVAGGVYNEQFF.

The chain combines TRBV5-1 with TRBJ1-1; D is unclear. Trimming shortened V by 0 bases and J by 1 base, and 7 bases separated the two germline ends. Germline CDR1 SGHRS, CDR2 YFSETQ. This CDR3 comprises 14 residues. CDR3 DNA sequence: TGCGCCAGCAGCTTGGCAAGACCGAACACTGAAGCTTTCTTT. Translation: CASSLARPNTEAFF.

The J gene is TRBJ2-3, the V gene TRBV6-5; TRBD1 or TRBD2 may be the D gene (6 bases each). The CDR3 is 13 amino acids. Germline V gene data show CDR1 as MNHEY and CDR2 as SVGAGI. Trimming left V 8 bases short and J 5 bases short, with 14 bases between. CDR3 coding DNA: TGTGCCAGCCGGAAACGGGGGCAAGATACGCAGTATTTT. This codes for CASRKRGQDTQYF.

The rearrangement joins TRBV4-3 to TRBJ1-3; D gene uncertain. There are 16 residues in the CDR3. Trimming took 4 bases from V and 6 from J, leaving 19 bases between them. Looked up from germline, CDR1 is LGHNA and CDR2 is YSLEER. CDR3 in DNA: TGCGCCAGCAGCCCCGGCCTCACGGGGTCCGAAAACACCATATATTTT. This codes for CASSPGLTGSENTIYF.

J is TRBJ1-2 and V is TRBV24-1; D is ambiguous. V was trimmed by 5 bases and J by 8 bases, leaving 11 bases between them. Germline CDR1 reads KGHDR; CDR2 reads SFDVKD. The CDR3 spans 12 residues. The CDR3 DNA is TGTGCCACCAGTGTGGGCGATCTGGGCTACACCTTC. The encoded protein is CATSVGDLGYTF.

The chain has TRBV6-5 and TRBJ2-5, with TRBD2 identical over 10 bases. J was trimmed by 5 bases and V by 11 bases; bases with no gene match: 14. The CDR3 covers 15 residues. Germline CDR1 is MNHEY and CDR2 is SVGAGI. As DNA, the CDR3 is TGTGCCTCCGCGGGGCTAGCGGGGGCCCCCGAGACCCAGTACTTC. Its translation is CASAGLAGAPETQYF.

This clonotype has only a few counts. This chain uses TRBV9 with TRBJ2-2, with 8 bases identical to TRBD1. V lost 2 bases to trimming and J lost 3 bases; unmatched junction nucleotides: 3. There are 15 residues in the CDR3. Germline values: CDR1 SGDLS, CDR2 YYNGEE. This CDR3 is CASSVVTGDTGELFF. The CDR3, as DNA: TGTGCCAGCAGCGTCGTGACAGGGGACACCGGGGAGCTGTTTTTT.

This clonotype was found a few times. In nucleotides, the CDR3 is TGTGCCAGCAGTTACGTCGGCCGGGGCTCCTACGAGCAGTACTTC. Translation: CASSYVGRGSYEQYF. The rearrangement links TRBV6-2 or TRBV6-3 to TRBJ2-7; D is possibly TRBD2 (5 bases). This CDR3 is built from 15 residues. V lost 2 bases to trimming and J lost 0 bases, with 11 bases between them. Germline-derived CDR1 and CDR2 are MNHEY and SVGEGT.

CDR3 region: CASSQDVAVNQPQHF. The CDR3 DNA sequence: TGTGCCAGCAGCCAAGATGTCGCAGTCAATCAGCCCCAGCATTTT. The chain links TRBV4-2 to TRBJ1-5; D call uncertain. Germline-derived CDR1 and CDR2 are LGHNA and YNFKEQ. The CDR3 extends over 15 amino acids. V lost 0 bases, J lost 3 bases, and 9 bases lay in between.

The chain couples TRBV20-1 to TRBJ1-2; no definite D call. Trimming left V 0 bases short and J 13 bases short, with 15 bases between. The CDR3 is 12 amino acids. The V gene's germline CDR1 is DFQATT and CDR2 SNEGSKA (reference sequence). The DNA for the CDR3 is TGCAGTGCTAGAGAAGGTCCAGCTCCGACCACCTTC. Amino acids: CSAREGPAPTTF.

The chain carries TRBV7-2 and TRBJ2-7, with 7 bases identical to TRBD1. Trimming at V came to 10 bases and at J to 6 bases, leaving 12 bases not matched to a gene. The CDR3 covers 13 residues. CDR1 is SGHTA, CDR2 FQGNSA, per germline. The DNA for the CDR3 is TGTGCCACCACGACCAGACAGGGTCGCGAGCAGTACTTC. Its translation is CATTTRQGREQYF.

This clonotype appeared once. The chain combines TRBV6-5 with TRBJ2-3; D ambiguous. This CDR3 spans 13 amino acids. V dropped 2 bases and J dropped 2 bases, with 5 bases sitting between them. Germline CDR1 is MNHEY and CDR2 is SVGAGI. The CDR3 loop is CASSYGDTDTQYF. In nucleotides, the CDR3 is TGTGCCAGCAGTTACGGTGACACAGATACGCAGTATTTT.

The rearrangement links TRBV20-1 to TRBJ1-4, with TRBD1 identical over 9 bases. This CDR3 region has 15 residues. Germline V lookup: CDR1 DFQATT, CDR2 SNEGSKA (reference sequence). J lost 4 bases, V lost 0 bases, and 3 bases had no gene match. The CDR3 region is CSARDRGQGNEKLFF. CDR3 coding DNA: TGCAGTGCTAGAGATCGGGGACAGGGTAATGAAAAACTGTTTTTT.

This clonotype was recorded at least ten times. The V gene is TRBV11-2, the J gene TRBJ2-5; a possible D gene is TRBD2 (5 bases). The germline gives CDR1 SGHAT, CDR2 FQNNGV. This CDR3 has 14 amino acids. V dropped 5 bases and J dropped 4 bases, with 14 bases sitting between them. The CDR3: CASSPRSAGETQYF. CDR3 DNA: TGTGCCAGCAGCCCCCGGTCCGCGGGAGAGACCCAGTACTTC. Supplemented by reference TRBV11-2 and TRBJ2-5, the full variable domain reads EAGVAQSPRYKIIEKRQSVAFWCNPISGHATLYWYQQILGQGPKLLIQFQNNGVVDDSQLPKDRFSAERLKGVDSTLKIQPAKLEDSAVYLCASSPRSAGETQYFGPGTRLLVL.

This clonotype was counted between two and nine times. The rearrangement uses TRBV6-5 and TRBJ1-1, with TRBD1 matching over 7 bases. The CDR3 runs to 14 residues. Germline assignment: CDR1 MNHEY and CDR2 SVGAGI. Trimming cost V 2 bases and J 11 bases; bases outside gene matches: 11. The CDR3, as DNA: TGTGCCAGCAGTTACGCGGGACAGATCGAGATGGCTTTCTTT. Protein product: CASSYAGQIEMAFF.

This clonotype has more than one count but fewer than ten. V is TRBV12-3 or TRBV12-4 and J is TRBJ2-5, with TRBD2 matching over 9 bases. Trimming at V came to 8 bases and at J to 5 bases, leaving 12 bases not matched to a gene. The CDR3 extends over 15 amino acids. CDR3 in amino acids: CASSLAGVMGETQYF. The DNA for the CDR3 is TGTGCCAGCTCGTTAGCGGGGGTAATGGGGGAGACCCAGTACTTC.

Only a few counts were recorded for this clonotype. This chain joins TRBV18 and TRBJ1-1; TRBD1 might be the D (5 bases). This CDR3 spans 14 amino acids. Germline V gene lookup returns CDR1 KGHSH and CDR2 LQKENI. The V gene lost 1 base and the J gene lost 5 bases, with 11 bases spanning the gap. For the CDR3, the DNA is TGTGCCAGCTCACCACAGGCCGGGGGGACTGAAGCTTTCTTT. Translated: CASSPQAGGTEAFF.

In its sample, this clonotype was seen a few times. J is TRBJ2-1 and V is TRBV20-1; unclear D gene. The ends were cut back, 7 bases at V and 5 bases at J, with 9 bases in the middle. The CDR3 runs to 11 residues. The germline CDR1 and CDR2 sequences are DFQATT and SNEGSKA (reference sequence). CDR3 in amino acids: CSVKAHNEQFF. Written as DNA, the CDR3 is TGCAGTGTCAAGGCCCACAATGAGCAGTTCTTC.